This T cell receptor (beta chain) was found in a study of cytomegalovirus exposure and HLA in healthy donors. Regarding the study as a whole: Follow-up analysis found HLA locus-dependent TCR association rates, highest for DRB1 and lowest for HLA-C. Researchers reported in a later analysis that a missense DCLRE1C variant was tied to TCR beta V- and J-gene trimming.

Details on this clone: Its antigen is not known.

13 Jbeta primers and 60 Vbeta primers were used for the PCR. Assay used: immunoSEQ multiplex PCR; TCRdb lists only in-frame clones, some missing. The table lists 130,000 to 150,000 clones, 78% of them singletons. The germline V gene has CDR1 WSHSY and CDR2 SAAADI. The CDR3 is 14 residues long. The germline V and J ends were trimmed by 6 bases and 2 bases, with 11 bases remaining between them. Sequences were obtained from PBMCs. V gene TRBV10-2 combines with J gene TRBJ1-5; D remains unclear. The TCR was taken from a male donor in good health and CMV-seronegative. For the CDR3, the DNA is TGCGCCAGCAGCGAACCCGGGGGCAATCAGCCCCAGCATTTT. Translation gives CASSEPGGNQPQHF.